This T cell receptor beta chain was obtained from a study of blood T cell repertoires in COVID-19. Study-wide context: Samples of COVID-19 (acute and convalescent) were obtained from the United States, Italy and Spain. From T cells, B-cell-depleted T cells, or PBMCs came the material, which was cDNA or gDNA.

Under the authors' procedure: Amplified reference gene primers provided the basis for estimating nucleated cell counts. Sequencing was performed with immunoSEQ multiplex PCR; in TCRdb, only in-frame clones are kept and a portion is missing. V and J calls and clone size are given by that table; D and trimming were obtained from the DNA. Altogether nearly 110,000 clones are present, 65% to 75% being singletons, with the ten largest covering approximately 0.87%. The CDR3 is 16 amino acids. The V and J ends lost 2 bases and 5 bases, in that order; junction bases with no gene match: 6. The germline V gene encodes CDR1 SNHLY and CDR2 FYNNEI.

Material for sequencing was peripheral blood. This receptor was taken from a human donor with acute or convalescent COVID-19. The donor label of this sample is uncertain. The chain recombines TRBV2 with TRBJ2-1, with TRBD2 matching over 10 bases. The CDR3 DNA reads TGTGCCAGCAGTGAACCTAGCGGGGGACCGAACAATGAGCAGTTCTTC. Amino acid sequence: CASSEPSGGPNNEQFF. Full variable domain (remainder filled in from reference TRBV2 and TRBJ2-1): EPEVTQTPSHQVTQMGQEVILRCVPISNHLYFYWYRQILGQKVEFLVSFYNNEISEKSEIFDDQFSVERPDGSNFTLKIRSTKLEDSAMYFCASSEPSGGPNNEQFFGPGTRLTVL.